This T cell receptor beta chain was obtained from a study of T cell responses to AZD1222 COVID-19 vaccine. Looking at the study overall: It was second doses at about 4 or about 12 weeks that were pooled.

Sequencing used immunoSEQ multiplex PCR; TCRdb keeps in-frame clones, though not all of them. Of some 120,000 clones listed, approximately 94% are singletons. On this clone: The antigen is unknown.

Notes on the study in general: Once two AZD1222 doses were given, Spike-specific TCR breadth and depth went up.

The TCR originated in an adult in good health. The sample consisted of peripheral blood, taken on day 0 of AZD1222 vaccination.

CDR3: CATRRGSNQPQHF. DNA for the CDR3: TGTGCCACCCGGCGGGGTAGCAATCAGCCCCAGCATTTT. The genes are TRBV19 and TRBJ1-5; D unresolved. The CDR3 length is 13 residues. Trimming shortened V by 10 bases and J by 0 bases, and 10 bases separated the two germline ends. Germline loops: CDR1 LNHDA, CDR2 SQIVND (reference sequence).